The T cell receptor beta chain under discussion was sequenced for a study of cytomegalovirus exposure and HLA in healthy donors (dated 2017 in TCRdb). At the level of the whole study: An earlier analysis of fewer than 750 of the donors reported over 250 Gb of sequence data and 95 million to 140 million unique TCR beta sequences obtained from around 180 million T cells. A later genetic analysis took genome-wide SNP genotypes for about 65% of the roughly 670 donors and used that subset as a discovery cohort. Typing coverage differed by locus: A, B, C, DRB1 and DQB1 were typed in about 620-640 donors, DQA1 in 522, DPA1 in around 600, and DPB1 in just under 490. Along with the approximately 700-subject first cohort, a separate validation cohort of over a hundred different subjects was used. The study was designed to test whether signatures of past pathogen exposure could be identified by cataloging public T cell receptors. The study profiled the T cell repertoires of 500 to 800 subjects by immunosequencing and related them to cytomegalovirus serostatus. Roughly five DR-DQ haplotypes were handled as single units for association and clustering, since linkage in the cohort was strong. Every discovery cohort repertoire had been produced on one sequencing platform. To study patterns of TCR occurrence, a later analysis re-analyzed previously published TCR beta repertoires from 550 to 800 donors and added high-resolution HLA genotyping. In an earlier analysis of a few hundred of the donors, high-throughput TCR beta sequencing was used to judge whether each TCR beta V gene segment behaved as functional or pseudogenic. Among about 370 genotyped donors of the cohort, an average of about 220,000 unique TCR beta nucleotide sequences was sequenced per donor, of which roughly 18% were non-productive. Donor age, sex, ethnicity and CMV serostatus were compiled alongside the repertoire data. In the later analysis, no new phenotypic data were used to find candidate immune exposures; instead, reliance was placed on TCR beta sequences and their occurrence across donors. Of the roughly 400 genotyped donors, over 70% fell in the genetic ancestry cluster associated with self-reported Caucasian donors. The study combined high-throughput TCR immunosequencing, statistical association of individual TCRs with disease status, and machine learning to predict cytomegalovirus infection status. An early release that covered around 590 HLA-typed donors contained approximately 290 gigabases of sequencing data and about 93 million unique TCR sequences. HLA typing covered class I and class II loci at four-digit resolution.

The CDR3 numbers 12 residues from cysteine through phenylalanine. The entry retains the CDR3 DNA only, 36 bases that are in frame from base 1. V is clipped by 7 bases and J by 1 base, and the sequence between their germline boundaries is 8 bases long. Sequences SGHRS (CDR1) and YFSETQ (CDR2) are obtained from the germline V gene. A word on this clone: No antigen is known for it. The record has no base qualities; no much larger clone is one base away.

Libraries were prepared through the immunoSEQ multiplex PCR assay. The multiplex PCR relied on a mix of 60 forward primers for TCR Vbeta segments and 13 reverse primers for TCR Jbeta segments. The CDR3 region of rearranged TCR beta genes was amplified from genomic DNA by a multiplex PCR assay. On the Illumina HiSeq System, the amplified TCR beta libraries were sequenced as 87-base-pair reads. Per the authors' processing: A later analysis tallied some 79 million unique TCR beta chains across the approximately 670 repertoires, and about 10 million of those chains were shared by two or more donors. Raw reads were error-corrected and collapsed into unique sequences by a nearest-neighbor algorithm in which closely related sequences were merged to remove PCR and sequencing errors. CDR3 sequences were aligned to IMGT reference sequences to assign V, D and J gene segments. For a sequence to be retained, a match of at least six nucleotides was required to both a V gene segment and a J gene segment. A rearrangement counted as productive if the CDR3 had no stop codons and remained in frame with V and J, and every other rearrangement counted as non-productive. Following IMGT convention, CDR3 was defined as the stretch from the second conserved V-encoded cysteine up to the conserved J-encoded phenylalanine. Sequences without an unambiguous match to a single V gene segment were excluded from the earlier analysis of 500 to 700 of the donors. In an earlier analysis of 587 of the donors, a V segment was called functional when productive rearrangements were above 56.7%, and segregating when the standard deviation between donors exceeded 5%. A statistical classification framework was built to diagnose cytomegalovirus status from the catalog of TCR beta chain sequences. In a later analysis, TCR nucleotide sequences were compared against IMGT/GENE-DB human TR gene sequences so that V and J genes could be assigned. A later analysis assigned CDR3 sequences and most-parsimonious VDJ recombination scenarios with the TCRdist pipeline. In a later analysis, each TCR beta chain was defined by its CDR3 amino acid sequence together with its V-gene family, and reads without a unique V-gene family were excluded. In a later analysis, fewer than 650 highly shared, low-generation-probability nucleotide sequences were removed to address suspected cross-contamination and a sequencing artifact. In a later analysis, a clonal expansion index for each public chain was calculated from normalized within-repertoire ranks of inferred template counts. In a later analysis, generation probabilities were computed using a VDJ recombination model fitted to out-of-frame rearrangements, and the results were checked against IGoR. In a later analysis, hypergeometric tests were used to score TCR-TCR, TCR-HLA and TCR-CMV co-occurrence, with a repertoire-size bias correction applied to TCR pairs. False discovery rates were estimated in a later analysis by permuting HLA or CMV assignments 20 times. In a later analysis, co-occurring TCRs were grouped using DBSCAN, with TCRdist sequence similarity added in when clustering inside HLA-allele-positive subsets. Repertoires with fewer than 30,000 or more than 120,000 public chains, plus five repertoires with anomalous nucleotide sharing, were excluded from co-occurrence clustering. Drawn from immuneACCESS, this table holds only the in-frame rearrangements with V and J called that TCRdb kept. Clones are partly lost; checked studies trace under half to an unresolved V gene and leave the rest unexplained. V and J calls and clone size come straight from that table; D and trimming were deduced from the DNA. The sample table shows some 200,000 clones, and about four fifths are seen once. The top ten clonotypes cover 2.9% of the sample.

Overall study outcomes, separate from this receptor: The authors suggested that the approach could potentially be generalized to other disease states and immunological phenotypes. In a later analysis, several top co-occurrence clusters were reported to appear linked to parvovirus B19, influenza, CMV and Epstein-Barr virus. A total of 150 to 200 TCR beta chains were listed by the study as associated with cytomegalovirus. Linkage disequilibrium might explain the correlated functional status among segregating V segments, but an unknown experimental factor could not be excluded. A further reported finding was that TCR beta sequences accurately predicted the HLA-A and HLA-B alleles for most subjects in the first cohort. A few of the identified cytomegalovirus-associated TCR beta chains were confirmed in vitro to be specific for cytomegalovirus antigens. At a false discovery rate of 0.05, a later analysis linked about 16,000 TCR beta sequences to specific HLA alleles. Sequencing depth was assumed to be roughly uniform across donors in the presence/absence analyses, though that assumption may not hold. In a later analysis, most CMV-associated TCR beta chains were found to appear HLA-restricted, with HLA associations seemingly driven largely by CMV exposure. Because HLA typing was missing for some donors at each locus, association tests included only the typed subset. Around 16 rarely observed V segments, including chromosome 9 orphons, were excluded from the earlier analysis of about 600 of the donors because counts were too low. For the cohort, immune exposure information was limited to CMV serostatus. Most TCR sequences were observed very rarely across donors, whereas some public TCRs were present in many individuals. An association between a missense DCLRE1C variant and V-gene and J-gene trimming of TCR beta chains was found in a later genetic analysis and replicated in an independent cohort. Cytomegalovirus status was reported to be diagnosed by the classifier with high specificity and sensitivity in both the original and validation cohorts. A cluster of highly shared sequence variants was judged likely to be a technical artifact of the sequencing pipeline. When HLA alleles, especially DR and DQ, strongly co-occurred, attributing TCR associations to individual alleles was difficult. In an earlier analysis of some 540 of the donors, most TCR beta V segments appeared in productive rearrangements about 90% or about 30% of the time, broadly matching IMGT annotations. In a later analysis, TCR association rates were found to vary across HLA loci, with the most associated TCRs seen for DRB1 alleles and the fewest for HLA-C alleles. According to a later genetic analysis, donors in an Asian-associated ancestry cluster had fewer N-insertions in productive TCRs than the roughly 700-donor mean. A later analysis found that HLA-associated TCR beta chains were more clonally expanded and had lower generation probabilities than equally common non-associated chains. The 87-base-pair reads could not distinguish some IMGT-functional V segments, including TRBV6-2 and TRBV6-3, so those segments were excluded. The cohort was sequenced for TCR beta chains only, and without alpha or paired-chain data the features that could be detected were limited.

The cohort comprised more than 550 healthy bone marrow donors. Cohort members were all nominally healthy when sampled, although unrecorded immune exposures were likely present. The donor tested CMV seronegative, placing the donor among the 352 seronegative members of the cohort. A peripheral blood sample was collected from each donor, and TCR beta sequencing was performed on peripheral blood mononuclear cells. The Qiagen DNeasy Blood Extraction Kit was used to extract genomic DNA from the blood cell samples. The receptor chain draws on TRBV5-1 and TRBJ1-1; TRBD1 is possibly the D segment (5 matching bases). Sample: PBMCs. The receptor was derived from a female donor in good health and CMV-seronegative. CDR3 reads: CASGAGNTEAFF. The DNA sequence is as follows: TGCGCCAGCGGGGCAGGGAACACTGAAGCTTTCTTT.